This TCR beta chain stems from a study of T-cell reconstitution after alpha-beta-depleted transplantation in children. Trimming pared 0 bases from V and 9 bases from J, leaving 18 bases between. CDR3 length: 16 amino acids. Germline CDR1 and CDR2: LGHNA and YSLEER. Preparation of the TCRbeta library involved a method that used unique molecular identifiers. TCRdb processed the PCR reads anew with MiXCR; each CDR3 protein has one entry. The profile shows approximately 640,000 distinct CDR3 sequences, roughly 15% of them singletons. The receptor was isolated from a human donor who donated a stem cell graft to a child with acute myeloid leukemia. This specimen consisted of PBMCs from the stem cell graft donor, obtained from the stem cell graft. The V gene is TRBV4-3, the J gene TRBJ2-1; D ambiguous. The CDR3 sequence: CASSQDEAILISEQFF. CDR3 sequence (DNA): TGCGCCAGCAGCCAAGATGAGGCCATTCTTATTAGTGAGCAGTTCTTC.